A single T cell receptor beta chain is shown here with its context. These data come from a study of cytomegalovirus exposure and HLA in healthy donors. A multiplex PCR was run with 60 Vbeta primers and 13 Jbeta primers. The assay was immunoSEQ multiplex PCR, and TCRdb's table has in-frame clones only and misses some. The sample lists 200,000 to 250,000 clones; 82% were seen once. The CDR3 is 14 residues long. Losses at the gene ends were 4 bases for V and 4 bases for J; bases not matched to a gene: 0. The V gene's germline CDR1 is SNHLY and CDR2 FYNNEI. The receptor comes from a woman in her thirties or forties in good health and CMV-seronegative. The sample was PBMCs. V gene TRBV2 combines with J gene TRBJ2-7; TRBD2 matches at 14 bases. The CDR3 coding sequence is TGTGCCAGCAGTGGACTAGCGGGAGGGTACGAGCAGTACTTC. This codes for CASSGLAGGYEQYF.